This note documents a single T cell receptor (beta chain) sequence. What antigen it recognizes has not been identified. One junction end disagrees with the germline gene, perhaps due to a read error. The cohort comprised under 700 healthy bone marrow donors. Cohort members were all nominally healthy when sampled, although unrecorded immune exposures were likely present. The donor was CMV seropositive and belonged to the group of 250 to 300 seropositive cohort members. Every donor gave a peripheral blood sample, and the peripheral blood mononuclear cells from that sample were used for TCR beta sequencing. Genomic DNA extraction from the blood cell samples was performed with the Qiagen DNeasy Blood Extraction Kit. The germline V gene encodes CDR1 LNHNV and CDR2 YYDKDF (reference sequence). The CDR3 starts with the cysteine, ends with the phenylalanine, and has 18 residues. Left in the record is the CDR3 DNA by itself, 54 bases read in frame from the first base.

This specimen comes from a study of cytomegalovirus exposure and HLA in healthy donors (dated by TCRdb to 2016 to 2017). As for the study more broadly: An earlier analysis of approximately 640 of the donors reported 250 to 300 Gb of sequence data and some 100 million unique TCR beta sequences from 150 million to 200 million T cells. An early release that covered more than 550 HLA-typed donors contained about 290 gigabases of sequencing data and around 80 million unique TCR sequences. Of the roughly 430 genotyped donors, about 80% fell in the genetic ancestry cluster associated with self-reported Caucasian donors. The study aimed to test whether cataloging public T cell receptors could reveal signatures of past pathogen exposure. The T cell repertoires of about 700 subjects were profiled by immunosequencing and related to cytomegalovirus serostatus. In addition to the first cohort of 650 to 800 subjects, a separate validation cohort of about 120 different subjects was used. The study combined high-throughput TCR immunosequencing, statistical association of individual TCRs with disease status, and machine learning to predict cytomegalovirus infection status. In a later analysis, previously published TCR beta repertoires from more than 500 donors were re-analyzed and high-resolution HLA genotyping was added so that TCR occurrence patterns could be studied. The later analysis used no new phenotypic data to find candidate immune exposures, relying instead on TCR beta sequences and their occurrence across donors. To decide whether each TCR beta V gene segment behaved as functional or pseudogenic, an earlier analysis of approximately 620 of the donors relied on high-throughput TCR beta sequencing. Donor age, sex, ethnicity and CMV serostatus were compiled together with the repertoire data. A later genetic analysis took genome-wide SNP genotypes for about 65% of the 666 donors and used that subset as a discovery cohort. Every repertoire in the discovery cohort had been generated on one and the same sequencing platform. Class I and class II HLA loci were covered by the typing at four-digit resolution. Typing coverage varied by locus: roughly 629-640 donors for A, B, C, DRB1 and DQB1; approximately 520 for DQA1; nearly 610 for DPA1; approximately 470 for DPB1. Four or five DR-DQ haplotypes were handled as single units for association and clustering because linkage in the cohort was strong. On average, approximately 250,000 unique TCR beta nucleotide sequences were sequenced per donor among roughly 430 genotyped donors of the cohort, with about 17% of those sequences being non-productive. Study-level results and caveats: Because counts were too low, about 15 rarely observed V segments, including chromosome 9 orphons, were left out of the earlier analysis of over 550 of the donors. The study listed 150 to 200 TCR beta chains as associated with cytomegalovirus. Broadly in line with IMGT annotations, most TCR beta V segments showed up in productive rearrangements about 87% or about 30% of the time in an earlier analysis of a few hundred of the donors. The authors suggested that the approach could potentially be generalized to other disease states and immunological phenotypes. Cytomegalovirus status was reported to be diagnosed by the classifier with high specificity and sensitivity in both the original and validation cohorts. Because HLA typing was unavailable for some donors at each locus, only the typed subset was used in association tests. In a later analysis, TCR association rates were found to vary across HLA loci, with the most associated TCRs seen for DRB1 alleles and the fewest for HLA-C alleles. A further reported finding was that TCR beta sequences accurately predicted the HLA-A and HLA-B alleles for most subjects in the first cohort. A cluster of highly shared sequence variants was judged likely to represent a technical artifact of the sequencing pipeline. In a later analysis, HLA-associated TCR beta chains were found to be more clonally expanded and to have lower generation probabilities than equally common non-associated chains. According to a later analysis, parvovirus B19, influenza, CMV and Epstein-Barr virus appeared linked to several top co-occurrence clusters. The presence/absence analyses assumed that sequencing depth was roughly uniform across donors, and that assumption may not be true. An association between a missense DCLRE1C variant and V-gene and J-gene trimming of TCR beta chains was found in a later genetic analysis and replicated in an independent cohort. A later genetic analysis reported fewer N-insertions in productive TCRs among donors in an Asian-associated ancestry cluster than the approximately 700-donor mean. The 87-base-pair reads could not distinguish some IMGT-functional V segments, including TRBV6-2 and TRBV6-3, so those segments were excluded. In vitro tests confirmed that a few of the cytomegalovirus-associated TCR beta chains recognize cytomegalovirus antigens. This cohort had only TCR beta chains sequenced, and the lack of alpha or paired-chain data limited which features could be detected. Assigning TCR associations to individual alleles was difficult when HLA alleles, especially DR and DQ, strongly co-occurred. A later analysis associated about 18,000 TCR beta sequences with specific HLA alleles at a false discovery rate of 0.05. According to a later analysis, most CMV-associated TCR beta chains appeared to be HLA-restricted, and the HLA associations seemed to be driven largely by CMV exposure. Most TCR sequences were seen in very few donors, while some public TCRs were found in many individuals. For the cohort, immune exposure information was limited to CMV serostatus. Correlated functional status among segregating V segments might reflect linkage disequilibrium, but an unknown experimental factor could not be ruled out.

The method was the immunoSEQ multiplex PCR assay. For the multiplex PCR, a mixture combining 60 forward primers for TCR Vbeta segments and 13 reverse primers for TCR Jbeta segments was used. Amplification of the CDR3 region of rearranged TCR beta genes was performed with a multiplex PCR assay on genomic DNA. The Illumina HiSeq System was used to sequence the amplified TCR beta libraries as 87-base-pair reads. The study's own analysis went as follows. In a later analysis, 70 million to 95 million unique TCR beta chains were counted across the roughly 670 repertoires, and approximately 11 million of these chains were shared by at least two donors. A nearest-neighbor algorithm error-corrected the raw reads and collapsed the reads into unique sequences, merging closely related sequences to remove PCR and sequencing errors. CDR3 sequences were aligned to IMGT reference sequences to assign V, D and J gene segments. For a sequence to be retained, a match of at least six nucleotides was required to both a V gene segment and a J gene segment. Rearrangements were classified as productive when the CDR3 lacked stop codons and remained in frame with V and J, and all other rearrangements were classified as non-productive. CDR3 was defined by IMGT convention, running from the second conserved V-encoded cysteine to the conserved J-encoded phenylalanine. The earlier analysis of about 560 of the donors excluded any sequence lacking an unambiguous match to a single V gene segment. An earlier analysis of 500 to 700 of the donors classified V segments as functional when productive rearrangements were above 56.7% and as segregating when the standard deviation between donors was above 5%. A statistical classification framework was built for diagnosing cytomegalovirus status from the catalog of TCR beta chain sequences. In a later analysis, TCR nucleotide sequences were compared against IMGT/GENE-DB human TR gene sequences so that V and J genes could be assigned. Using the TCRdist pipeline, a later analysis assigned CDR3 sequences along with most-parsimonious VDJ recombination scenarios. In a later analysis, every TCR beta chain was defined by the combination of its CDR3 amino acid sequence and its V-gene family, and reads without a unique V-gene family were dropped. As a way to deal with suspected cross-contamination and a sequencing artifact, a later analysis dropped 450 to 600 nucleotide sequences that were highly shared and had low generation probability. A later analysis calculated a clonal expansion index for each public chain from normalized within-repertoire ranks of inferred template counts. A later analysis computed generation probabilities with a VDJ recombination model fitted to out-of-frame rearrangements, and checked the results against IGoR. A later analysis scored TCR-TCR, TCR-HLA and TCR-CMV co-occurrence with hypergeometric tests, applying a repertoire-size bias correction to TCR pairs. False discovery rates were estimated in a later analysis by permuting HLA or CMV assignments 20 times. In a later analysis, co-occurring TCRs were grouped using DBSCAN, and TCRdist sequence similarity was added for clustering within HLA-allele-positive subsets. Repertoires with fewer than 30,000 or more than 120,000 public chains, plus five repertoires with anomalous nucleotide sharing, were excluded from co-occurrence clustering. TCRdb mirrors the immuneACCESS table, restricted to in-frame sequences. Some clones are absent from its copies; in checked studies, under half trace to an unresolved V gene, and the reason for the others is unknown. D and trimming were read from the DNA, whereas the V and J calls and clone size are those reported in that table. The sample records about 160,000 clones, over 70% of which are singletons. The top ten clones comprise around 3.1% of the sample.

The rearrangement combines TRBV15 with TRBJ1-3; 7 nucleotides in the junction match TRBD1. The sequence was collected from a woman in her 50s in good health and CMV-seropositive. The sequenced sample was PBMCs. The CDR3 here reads CATGSQRTGVGSGNTIYF. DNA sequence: TGTGCCACCGGCAGCCAGAGGACAGGAGTAGGCTCTGGAAACACCATATATTTT. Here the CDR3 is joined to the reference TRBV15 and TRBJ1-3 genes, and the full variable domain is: DAMVIQNPRYQVTQFGKPVTLSCSQTLNHNVMYWYQQKSSQAPKLLFHYYDKDFNNEADTPDNFQSRRPNTSFCFLDIRSPGLGDTAMYLCATGSQRTGVGSGNTIYFGEGSWLTVV.